What follows are 21 T cell receptor beta chains derived from one specimen sequenced in a study of cytomegalovirus exposure and HLA in healthy donors. PCR employed 60 Vbeta and 13 Jbeta primers. The method was immunoSEQ multiplex PCR; TCRdb's version includes in-frame clones alone and lacks a portion of them. The sample gives approximately 100,000 clones, around 69% of which show up once; around 4% is in the top ten. The sequencing input was PBMCs. The receptors were sampled from a man in his thirties or forties in good health and CMV-seronegative.

The rearrangement links TRBV10-3 to TRBJ2-7; 7 positions match TRBD2. The CDR3 contains 15 residues. Per the germline V gene, CDR1 is ENHRY and CDR2 is SYGVKD. The junction had 9 bases not matched to a gene; V was cut back by 5 bases and J by 2 bases. For the CDR3, the DNA is TGTGCCATCAGTCTAAGCGGGACCTCTACCTACGAGCAGTACTTC. It specifies CAISLSGTSTYEQYF.

The chain employs TRBV7-9 and TRBJ2-5, with a weak D call TRBD2 (5 bases). The V and J ends lost 5 bases and 5 bases respectively, with 18 bases between them. Per germline, CDR1 SEHNR and CDR2 FQNEAQ (reference sequence). This CDR3 region has 15 residues. CDR3 region: CASSAKNVALETQYF. The CDR3 nucleotides are TGTGCCAGCAGCGCAAAAAACGTAGCGCTGGAGACCCAGTACTTC.

The CDR3 nucleotides are TGTGCCAGCACCTCCTCCTACGAGCAGTACTTC. This encodes CASTSSYEQYF. The V and J genes are TRBV2 and TRBJ2-7; D is ambiguous. The V end lost 7 bases, the J end lost 0 bases, and 4 bases lay between the germline ends. The CDR3 consists of 11 residues. Germline lookup yields CDR1 SNHLY and CDR2 FYNNEI. The whole variable domain, remainder taken from reference TRBV2 and TRBJ2-7, is EPEVTQTPSHQVTQMGQEVILRCVPISNHLYFYWYRQILGQKVEFLVSFYNNEISEKSEIFDDQFSVERPDGSNFTLKIRSTKLEDSAMYFCASTSSYEQYFGPGTRLTVT.

V is TRBV5-1 and J is TRBJ2-3, with a tentative D call TRBD2 (5 bases). CDR1 is SGHRS, CDR2 YFSETQ, per germline. The CDR3 totals 16 residues. The germline V and J ends were trimmed by 1 base and 0 bases, with 12 bases remaining between them. Written as DNA, the CDR3 is TGCGCCAGCAGCTTGATACAGCGGAGCAGCACAGATACGCAGTATTTT. Translation gives CASSLIQRSSTDTQYF.

This clone was detected a few times. This chain connects TRBV11-2 to TRBJ2-1; 10 bases line up with TRBD2. CDR3 length equals 15 residues. The germline V gene encodes CDR1 SGHAT and CDR2 FQNNGV. After removal of 4 bases from V and 7 bases from J, the junction contained 7 bases not matched to a gene. CDR3: CASSSSGGAGNEQFF. The CDR3 region has the DNA TGTGCCAGCAGCTCCAGCGGGGGGGCAGGGAATGAGCAGTTCTTC.

The genes are TRBV6-6 and TRBJ2-7, with TRBD1 as a possible D gene (6 bases). The V and J ends lost 0 bases and 3 bases respectively, with 12 bases between them. Germline lookup yields CDR1 MNHNY and CDR2 SVGAGI (reference sequence). This CDR3 is 15 amino acids long. CDR3 coding DNA: TGTGCCAGCAGTTACTCAGGGCAGGGGAGCTACGAGCAGTACTTC. It specifies CASSYSGQGSYEQYF.

The rearrangement uses TRBV2 and TRBJ1-2, with D uncertain. Germline CDR1 reads SNHLY; CDR2 reads FYNNEI. The CDR3 contains 13 residues. V lost 5 bases and J lost 1, with 8 bases in between. CDR3 amino acids: CASSLNSNYGYTF. As DNA, the CDR3 is TGTGCCAGCAGTTTGAACAGTAACTATGGCTACACCTTC.

The chain uses TRBV7-3 and TRBJ2-1, with D perhaps TRBD2 (7 bases). The germline V gene encodes CDR1 SGHTA and CDR2 FQGTGA. V was clipped by 5 bases and J by 12 bases, with 20 bases between them. The CDR3 has 14 residues. The chain's CDR3 is CASSPRGRVGGQFF. Here the CDR3 DNA reads TGTGCCAGCAGCCCAAGGGGGAGGGTGGGGGGGCAGTTCTTC. The whole variable domain, remainder taken from reference TRBV7-3 and TRBJ2-1, is GAGVSQTPSNKVTEKGKYVELRCDPISGHTALYWYRQSLGQGPEFLIYFQGTGAADDSGLPNDRFFAVRPEGSVSTLKIQRTERGDSAVYLCASSPRGRVGGQFFGPGTRLTVL.

V gene TRBV11-2 combines with J gene TRBJ2-1, with 11 bases fitting TRBD2. Trimming took 5 bases from V and 7 from J; bases not matched to a gene: 13. The CDR3 is 17 amino acids. Germline V CDR1 and CDR2: SGHAT, FQNNGV. Written as DNA, the CDR3 is TGTGCCAGCAGCCAACAACTAGCGGGAGTGACTACAAATGAGCAGTTCTTC. It yields the protein CASSQQLAGVTTNEQFF.

This clone has only a few counts. The chain couples TRBV5-1 to TRBJ2-1; no firm D call. V gave up 0 bases and J gave up 0 bases, with 7 bases separating them. The CDR3 extends over 15 amino acids. Germline V gives CDR1 SGHRS, CDR2 YFSETQ. In DNA, the CDR3 is TGCGCCAGCAGCTTGGGCGATACCTCCTACAATGAGCAGTTCTTC. Protein product: CASSLGDTSYNEQFF.

In this sample, this clone turned up a few times. One junction end disagrees with the germline gene, perhaps due to a read error. The chain couples TRBV28 to TRBJ2-6, with D perhaps TRBD1 (6 bases). From germline, CDR1 is MDHEN and CDR2 SYDVKM. CDR3 size: 13 residues. CDR3 protein: CASRSYVGTYPDF. CDR3 bases: TGTGCCAGCCGATCGTATGTGGGGACATATCCTGATTTC.

This clone was observed a few times. J is TRBJ2-7 and V is TRBV13, with a tentative D call TRBD1 (6 bases). The V end was cut by 4 bases, the J end by 3 bases, with 13 bases between. The germline V gene has CDR1 PRHDT and CDR2 FYEKMQ (reference sequence). The CDR3 covers 14 residues. The CDR3 bases are TGTGCCAGCAGCTCAAGCCGGACAGTCTACGAGCAGTACTTC. Translating gives CASSSSRTVYEQYF.

The chain combines TRBV19 with TRBJ1-1; 11 bases align to TRBD1. The CDR3 contains 17 residues. Germline assignment: CDR1 LNHDA and CDR2 SQIVND (reference sequence). Germline trimming cut 5 bases from V and 3 bases from J; bases unmatched to any gene: 11. The chain's CDR3 is CASSQPLGTGGDTEAFF. In DNA form, the CDR3 reads TGTGCCAGTAGTCAACCGTTGGGGACAGGGGGGGACACTGAAGCTTTCTTT.

This chain joins TRBV10-1 and TRBJ2-3; the match to TRBD2 covers 10 bases. The trim removed 0 bases at V and 5 bases at J, leaving 2 bases unmatched. The CDR3 covers 15 residues. CDR1 and CDR2 from the germline V gene are WNHNN and SYGVQD (reference sequence). CDR3 DNA: TGCGCCAGCAGTGAGTCGGCTAGCGGGAGAGATACGCAGTATTTT. Encoded protein: CASSESASGRDTQYF.

This chain connects TRBV4-3 to TRBJ1-2; D unresolved. Between the trimmed V and J ends, which lost 0 bases and 0 bases, there was a span of 14 bases. CDR1 and CDR2 from the germline V gene are LGHNA and YSLEER. The CDR3 runs 17 residues. As DNA, the CDR3 is TGCGCCAGCAGCCAAGAGTTGATAGAAATAGCTAACTATGGCTACACCTTC. It specifies CASSQELIEIANYGYTF.

This clone came up a few times. This chain uses TRBV4-1 with TRBJ2-7; D perhaps matches TRBD2 (7 bases). V was shortened by 6 bases and J by 5 bases, with 32 bases between the two germline ends. The CDR3 extends over 19 amino acids. Germline V gene lookup returns CDR1 MGHRA and CDR2 YSYEKL. CDR3 DNA sequence: TGCGCCAGCAGTCGGCTCGAATTTATCCCGGGGGGCTCCTACGACGAGCAGTACTTC. This gives the protein CASSRLEFIPGGSYDEQYF.

V gene TRBV6-5 combines with J gene TRBJ1-4; D call uncertain. The germline CDR1 and CDR2 sequences are MNHEY and SVGAGI. The CDR3 has 16 amino acids. The V and J ends lost 0 bases and 0 bases respectively, with 8 bases between them. The CDR3 is CASSYSRVATNEKLFF. In DNA, the CDR3 is TGTGCCAGCAGTTACTCGAGGGTTGCAACTAATGAAAAACTGTTTTTT.

The rearrangement uses TRBV7-2 and TRBJ2-7; 8 bases agree with TRBD2. V was pared by 7 bases and J by 1 base, with 9 bases of the junction left unmatched. Germline CDR1 is SGHTA and CDR2 is FQGNSA. The length of the CDR3 is 15 residues. The CDR3 region is CASNTPGGVSYEQYF. The CDR3 nucleotides read TGTGCCAGCAACACGCCGGGAGGGGTGTCCTACGAGCAGTACTTC. The entire variable domain, with the rest obtained from reference TRBV7-2 and TRBJ2-7, is as follows: GAGVSQSPSNKVTEKGKDVELRCDPISGHTALYWYRQSLGQGLEFLIYFQGNSAPDKSGLPSDRFSAERTGGSVSTLTIQRTQQEDSAVYLCASNTPGGVSYEQYFGPGTRLTVT.

The rearrangement uses TRBV5-1 and TRBJ2-5; TRBD2 matches 14 bases. The ends lost 4 bases at V and 5 bases at J; junction bases unmatched: 16. The germline V gene has CDR1 SGHRS and CDR2 YFSETQ. There are 19 residues in the CDR3. Written as DNA, the CDR3 is TGCGCCAGCAGCCCCAATTCCGGGACTAGCGGGAGCCTGGGGGAGACCCAGTACTTC. It specifies CASSPNSGTSGSLGETQYF.

In its sample, this clone was seen a few times. The junction departs from the called germline gene at one end, perhaps through a read error. J is TRBJ2-7 and V is TRBV7-7, with 11 bases aligning to TRBD1. The CDR3 runs 14 residues. Germline CDR1 SSHAT, CDR2 FNYEAQ (reference sequence). CDR3 coding DNA: TGTGCTAGCAGCTCCGGGACAGGGGGTTACGAGCAGTACTTC. It yields the protein CASSSGTGGYEQYF.

This clone has more than one count but fewer than ten. The chain links TRBV30 to TRBJ1-2; D may be TRBD1 (6 bases). Looked up from germline, CDR1 is GTSNPN and CDR2 is SVGIG (reference sequence). The CDR3 spans 13 residues. Trimming pared 3 bases from V and 2 bases from J, leaving 10 bases between. The CDR3 DNA is TGTGCCTGGAGCTGGGGGACAAACTATGGCTACACCTTC. It encodes CAWSWGTNYGYTF.